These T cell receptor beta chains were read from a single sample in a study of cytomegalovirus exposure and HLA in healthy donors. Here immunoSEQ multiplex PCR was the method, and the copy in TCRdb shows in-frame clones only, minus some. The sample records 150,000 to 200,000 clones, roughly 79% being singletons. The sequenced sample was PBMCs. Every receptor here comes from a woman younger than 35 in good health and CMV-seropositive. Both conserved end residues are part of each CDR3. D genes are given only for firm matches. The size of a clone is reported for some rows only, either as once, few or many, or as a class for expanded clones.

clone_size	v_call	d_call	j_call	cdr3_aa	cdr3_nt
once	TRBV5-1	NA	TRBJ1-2	CASSLEVSGRGYTF	TGCGCCAGCAGCTTGGAAGTGTCAGGGCGAGGCTACACCTTC
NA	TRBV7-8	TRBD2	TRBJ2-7	CASSRPGGLASYEQYF	TGTGCCAGCAGCCGGCCCGGAGGACTAGCCTCCTACGAGCAGTACTTC
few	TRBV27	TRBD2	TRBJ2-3	CASSLASGGAATQYF	TGTGCCAGCAGTCTTGCTAGCGGGGGGGCCGCGACGCAGTATTTT
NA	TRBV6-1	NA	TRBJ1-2	CASSEGRYGGRGYTF	TGTGCCAGCAGTGAAGGGAGGTATGGAGGTCGGGGCTACACCTTC
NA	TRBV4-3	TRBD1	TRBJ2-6	CASSQDPTGASGANGLTF	TGCGCCAGCAGCCAAGATCCGACAGGGGCTTCGGGGGCCAACGGCCTGACTTTC
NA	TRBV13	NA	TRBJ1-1	CASREWRGVVNTEAFF	TGTGCCAGCAGAGAGTGGAGGGGAGTAGTGAACACTGAAGCTTTCTTT
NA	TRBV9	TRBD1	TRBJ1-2	CASSLRQGYGYTF	TGTGCCAGCAGCCTCCGACAGGGCTATGGCTACACCTTC
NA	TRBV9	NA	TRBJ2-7	CASSVAQGGNEQYF	TGTGCCAGCAGCGTTGCACAGGGGGGGAACGAGCAGTACTTC
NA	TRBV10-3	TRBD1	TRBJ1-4	CASQGARNEKLFF	TGTGCCAGTCAGGGGGCCCGTAATGAAAAACTGTTTTTT
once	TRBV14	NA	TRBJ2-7	CASSQGRVYSEQYF	TGTGCCAGCAGCCAAGGTAGAGTCTACAGCGAGCAGTACTTC
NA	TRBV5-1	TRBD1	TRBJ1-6	CASSLRDRDSPLHF	TGCGCCAGCAGCCTCCGGGACAGGGATTCACCCCTCCACTTT
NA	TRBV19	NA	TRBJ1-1	CASSMVQTNTEAFF	TGTGCCAGTAGTATGGTACAGACGAACACTGAAGCTTTCTTT
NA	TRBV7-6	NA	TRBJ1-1	CASSGANTEAFF	TGTGCCAGCAGCGGGGCGAACACTGAAGCTTTCTTT
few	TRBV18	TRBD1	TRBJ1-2	CASSPSTDRAGYTF	TGTGCCAGCTCACCTTCAACGGACAGGGCTGGCTACACCTTC
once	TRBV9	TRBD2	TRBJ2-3	CASSPQKRGASTDTQYF	TGTGCCAGCAGCCCCCAAAAGCGGGGGGCATCCACAGATACGCAGTATTTT
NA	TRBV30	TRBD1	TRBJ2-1	CAWGTGRSSYNEQFF	TGTGCCTGGGGGACAGGGAGGAGCTCCTACAATGAGCAGTTCTTC
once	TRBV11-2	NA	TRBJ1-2	CASSHVTNIVAGGYTF	TGTGCCAGCAGCCACGTCACTAATATTGTTGCGGGTGGCTACACCTTC
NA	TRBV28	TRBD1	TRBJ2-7	CASSFPSTGLYYEQYF	TGTGCCAGCAGTTTCCCATCGACAGGGTTGTACTACGAGCAGTACTTC
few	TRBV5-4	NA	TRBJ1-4	CASSLGSGGSSNEKLFF	TGTGCCAGCAGCTTGGGATCAGGTGGATCTTCTAATGAAAAACTGTTTTTT
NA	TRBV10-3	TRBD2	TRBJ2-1	CAISESRSGDNEQFF	TGTGCCATCAGTGAGTCGCGTAGCGGGGACAATGAGCAGTTCTTC
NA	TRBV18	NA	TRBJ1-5	CASSLGSETGQPQHF	TGTGCCAGCTCACTGGGTTCGGAGACCGGCCAGCCCCAGCATTTT
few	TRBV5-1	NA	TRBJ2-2	CASSLGLVELFF	TGCGCCAGCAGCCTAGGACTCGTGGAGCTGTTTTTT
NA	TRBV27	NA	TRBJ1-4	CASSLTRQINEKLFF	TGTGCCAGCAGTTTAACCCGACAGATCAATGAAAAACTGTTTTTT
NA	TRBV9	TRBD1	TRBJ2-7	CASSVGAGGGYEQYF	TGTGCCAGCAGCGTGGGGGCAGGGGGCGGGTACGAGCAGTACTTC
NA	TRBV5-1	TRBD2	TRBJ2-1	CASSLGISGDTYNEQFF	TGCGCCAGCAGCTTGGGTATTAGCGGGGACACTTACAATGAGCAGTTCTTC
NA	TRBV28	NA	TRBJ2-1	CASSFSVGYNEQFF	TGTGCCAGCAGTTTCAGCGTTGGGTACAATGAGCAGTTCTTC
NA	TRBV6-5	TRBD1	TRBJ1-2	CASSRRTGATYGYTF	TGTGCCAGCAGTCGCCGGACAGGGGCTACCTATGGCTACACCTTC
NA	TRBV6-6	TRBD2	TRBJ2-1	CASSLLAGGQGEQFF	TGTGCCAGCAGTCTTCTAGCGGGGGGGCAGGGCGAGCAGTTCTTC
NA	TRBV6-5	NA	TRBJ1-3	CASSYTATGAGNTIYF	TGTGCCAGCAGTTACACCGCCACGGGGGCTGGAAACACCATATATTTT
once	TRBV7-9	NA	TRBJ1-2	CASSQTLWGREVRGYTF	TGTGCCAGCAGCCAGACCCTATGGGGTCGGGAAGTTCGAGGCTACACCTTC
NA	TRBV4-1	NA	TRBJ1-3	CASRESETGPSGNTIYF	TGCGCCAGCAGGGAGAGCGAAACAGGGCCCTCTGGAAACACCATATATTTT
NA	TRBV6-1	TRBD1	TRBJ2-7	CASSVQQGFYEQYF	TGTGCCAGCAGTGTTCAACAGGGGTTCTACGAGCAGTACTTC
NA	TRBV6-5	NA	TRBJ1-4	CASSATQGWELFF	TGTGCCAGCAGTGCAACACAGGGTTGGGAACTGTTTTTT
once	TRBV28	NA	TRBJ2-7	CASSREPPSYEQYF	TGTGCCAGCAGTCGAGAACCGCCCTCCTACGAGCAGTACTTC
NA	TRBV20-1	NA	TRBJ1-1	CSAPQEGAFF	TGCAGTGCGCCACAGGAGGGTGCTTTCTTT
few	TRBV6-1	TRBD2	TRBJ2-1	CASSEAGGDNEQFF	TGTGCCAGCAGTGAGGCGGGAGGAGACAATGAGCAGTTCTTC
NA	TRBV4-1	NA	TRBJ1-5	CASSPNVRGGGPQHF	TGCGCCAGCAGCCCGAACGTCAGAGGGGGGGGGCCCCAGCATTTT
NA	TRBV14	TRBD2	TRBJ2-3	CASSQELAGTDTQYF	TGTGCCAGCAGCCAAGAGCTAGCGGGGACGGATACGCAGTATTTT
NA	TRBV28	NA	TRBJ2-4	CASSFGGLAKNIQYF	TGTGCCAGCAGTTTTGGGGGGTTAGCCAAAAACATTCAGTACTTC
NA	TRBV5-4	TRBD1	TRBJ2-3	CASTRTGGATDTQYF	TGTGCCAGCACCCGGACAGGGGGCGCGACAGATACGCAGTATTTT
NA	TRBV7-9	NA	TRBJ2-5	CASSLSEGETQYF	TGTGCCAGCAGCTTAAGCGAGGGAGAGACCCAGTACTTC
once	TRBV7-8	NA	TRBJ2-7	CASSHRIGGFAEQYF	TGTGCCAGCAGCCACAGGATAGGTGGGTTTGCCGAGCAGTACTTC
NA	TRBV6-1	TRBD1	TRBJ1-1	CASRRPGQGNTEAFF	TGTGCCAGCAGGCGTCCCGGACAGGGTAACACTGAAGCTTTCTTT
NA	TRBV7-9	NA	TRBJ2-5	CASSSLPSEGRTETQYF	TGTGCCAGCAGCTCCCTCCCTTCGGAGGGGCGTACAGAGACCCAGTACTTC
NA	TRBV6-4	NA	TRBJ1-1	CASSDRGNLTEAFF	TGTGCCAGCAGTGACCGGGGGAATTTGACTGAAGCTTTCTTT
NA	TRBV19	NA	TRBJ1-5	CASSIVQGKSAQHF	TGTGCCAGTAGTATAGTCCAGGGTAAGTCCGCCCAGCATTTT
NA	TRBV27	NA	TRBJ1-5	CASSSLWGVDQPQHF	TGTGCCAGCAGTTCGTTGTGGGGAGTTGATCAGCCCCAGCATTTT
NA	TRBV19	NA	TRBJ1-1	CASSQGVNTEAFF	TGTGCCAGTAGCCAAGGGGTGAACACTGAAGCTTTCTTT
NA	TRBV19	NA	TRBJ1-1	CASSRHSGRQSMNTEAFF	TGTGCCAGTAGCCGCCATAGCGGCAGGCAAAGCATGAACACTGAAGCTTTCTTT
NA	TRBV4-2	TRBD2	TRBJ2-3	CASSQDPLTSGGSRDTQYF	TGTGCCAGCAGCCAAGATCCGTTAACTAGCGGGGGGTCAAGAGATACGCAGTATTTT